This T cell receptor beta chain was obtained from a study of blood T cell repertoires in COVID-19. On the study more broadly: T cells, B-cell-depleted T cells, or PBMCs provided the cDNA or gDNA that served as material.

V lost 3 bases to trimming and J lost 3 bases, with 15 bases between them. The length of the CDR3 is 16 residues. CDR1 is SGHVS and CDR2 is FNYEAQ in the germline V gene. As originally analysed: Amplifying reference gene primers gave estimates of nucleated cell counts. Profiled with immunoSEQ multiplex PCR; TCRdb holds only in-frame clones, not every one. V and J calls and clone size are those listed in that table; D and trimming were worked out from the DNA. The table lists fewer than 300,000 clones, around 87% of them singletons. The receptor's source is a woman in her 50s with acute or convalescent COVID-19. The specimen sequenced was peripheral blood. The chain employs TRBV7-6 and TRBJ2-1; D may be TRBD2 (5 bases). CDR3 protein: CASSLRGSALYNEQFF. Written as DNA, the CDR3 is TGTGCCAGCAGCTTGCGTGGGAGTGCCCTCTACAATGAGCAGTTCTTC.